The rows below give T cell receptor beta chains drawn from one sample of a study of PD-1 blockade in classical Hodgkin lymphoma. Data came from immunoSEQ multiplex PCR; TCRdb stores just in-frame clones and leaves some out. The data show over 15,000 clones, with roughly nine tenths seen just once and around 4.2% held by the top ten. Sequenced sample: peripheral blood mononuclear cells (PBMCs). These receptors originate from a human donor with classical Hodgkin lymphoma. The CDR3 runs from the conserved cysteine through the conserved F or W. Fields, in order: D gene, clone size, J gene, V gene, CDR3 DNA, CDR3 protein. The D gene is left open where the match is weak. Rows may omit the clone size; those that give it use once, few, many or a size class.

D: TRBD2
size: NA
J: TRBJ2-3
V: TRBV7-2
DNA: TGTGCCAGCAGCTTATGGCCCTCCAGCGGGAGTCGAACAGATACGCAGTATTTT
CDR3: CASSLWPSSGSRTDTQYF

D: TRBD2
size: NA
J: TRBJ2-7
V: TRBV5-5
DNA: TGTGCCAGCATCCCCCCGGGACTAGCGGGTTCCGCGCCCTACGAGCAGTACTTC
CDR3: CASIPPGLAGSAPYEQYF

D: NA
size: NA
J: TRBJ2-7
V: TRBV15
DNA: TGTGCCACCAGCAGAGACAAAAAATCCTACGAGCAGTACTTC
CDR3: CATSRDKKSYEQYF

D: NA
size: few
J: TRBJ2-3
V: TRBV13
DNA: TGTGCCAGCAGCTTACCGGGAAACACAGATACGCAGTATTTT
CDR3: CASSLPGNTDTQYF

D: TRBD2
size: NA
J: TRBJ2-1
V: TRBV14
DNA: TGTGCCAGCAGCCAACCAACGGCGGGAGTTCTATCCTACAATGAGCAGTTCTTC
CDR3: CASSQPTAGVLSYNEQFF

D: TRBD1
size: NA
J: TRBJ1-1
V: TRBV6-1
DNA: TGTGCCAGCACAGGGGGGATCACTGAAGCTTTCTTT
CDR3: CASTGGITEAFF

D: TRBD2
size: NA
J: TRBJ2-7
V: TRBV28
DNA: TGTGCCAGCAGTTCCTCGGGACTAGGTCCCTACGAGCAGTACTTC
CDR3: CASSSSGLGPYEQYF

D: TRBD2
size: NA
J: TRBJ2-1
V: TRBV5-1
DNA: TGCGCCAGCAGCTTGGATAGACTAGCCTTGGGCGATGAGCAGTTCTTC
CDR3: CASSLDRLALGDEQFF

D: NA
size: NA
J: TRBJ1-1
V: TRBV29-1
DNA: TGCAGCGTTGAAGTCAATCGGGAAGCTTTCTTT
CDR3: CSVEVNREAFF

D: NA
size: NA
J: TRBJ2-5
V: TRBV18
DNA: TGTGCCAGCTCACGACCACAGGGCACCCTGTACTTC
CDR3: CASSRPQGTLYF

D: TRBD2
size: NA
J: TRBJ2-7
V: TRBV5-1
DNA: TGCGCCAGCAGCTCTCGATCTAGCGGGAGAAGCAACGAGCAGTACTTC
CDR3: CASSSRSSGRSNEQYF

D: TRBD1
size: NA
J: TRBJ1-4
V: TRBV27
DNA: TGTGCCAGCAGGGCCGGGACAGGGGGAGCTGGTGAAAAACTGTTTTTT
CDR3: CASRAGTGGAGEKLFF

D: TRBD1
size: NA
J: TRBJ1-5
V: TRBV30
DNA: TGTGCCTGGAGCCGGGACAGGGGACGACAGCCCCAGCATTTT
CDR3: CAWSRDRGRQPQHF

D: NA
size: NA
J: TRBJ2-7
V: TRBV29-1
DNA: TGCAGCGCCAAACTAGCTTACGAGCAGTACTTC
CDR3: CSAKLAYEQYF

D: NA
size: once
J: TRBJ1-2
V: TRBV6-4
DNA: TGTGCCAGCAGTGACTCCGCGGACCAGGGGGGCTACACCTTC
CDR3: CASSDSADQGGYTF

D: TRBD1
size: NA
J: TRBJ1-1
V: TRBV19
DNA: TGTGCCAGTAGTACCCGGACAGGGTATGAGGCTTTCTTT
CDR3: CASSTRTGYEAFF

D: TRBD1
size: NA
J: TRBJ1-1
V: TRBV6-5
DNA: TGTGCCAGCACCCTGGACAGGGCGAACACTGAAGCTTTCTTT
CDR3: CASTLDRANTEAFF

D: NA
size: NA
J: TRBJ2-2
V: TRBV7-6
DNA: TGTGCCAGCAGCCGACAGGGCGGGGACACCGGGGAGCTGTTTTTT
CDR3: CASSRQGGDTGELFF

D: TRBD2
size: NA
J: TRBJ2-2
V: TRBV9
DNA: TGTGCCAGCAGCGTAGGAGTTGGCGGGAGGAACACCGGGGAGCTGTTTTTT
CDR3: CASSVGVGGRNTGELFF

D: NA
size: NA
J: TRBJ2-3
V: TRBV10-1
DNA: TGCGCCAGCAGCCGGACTGCCACAGATACGCAGTATTTT
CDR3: CASSRTATDTQYF

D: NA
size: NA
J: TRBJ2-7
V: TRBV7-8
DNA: TGTGCCAGCAGCTTACTTACCGGGGCAGTGGGCGAGCAGTACTTC
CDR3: CASSLLTGAVGEQYF

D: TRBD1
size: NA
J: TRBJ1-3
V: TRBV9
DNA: TGTGCCAGCAGCGATACAGGGGGTTACTCTGGAAACACCATATATTTT
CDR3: CASSDTGGYSGNTIYF

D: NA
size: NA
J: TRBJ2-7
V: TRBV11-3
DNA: TGTGCCAGCAGCCCACGGGACACCTACGAGCAGTACTTC
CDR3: CASSPRDTYEQYF

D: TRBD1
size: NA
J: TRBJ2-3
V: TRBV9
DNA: TGTGCCAGCAGCCAGAGACAGGGCCCAGATACGCAGTATTTT
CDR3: CASSQRQGPDTQYF

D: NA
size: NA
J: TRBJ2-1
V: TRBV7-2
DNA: TGTGCCAGCAGCTACCCGGGGGCAACCCACAATGAGCAGTTCTTC
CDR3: CASSYPGATHNEQFF

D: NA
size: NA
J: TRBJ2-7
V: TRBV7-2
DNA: TGTGCCAGCAGCGTGGGGGGCCTAGCGCCCATCTACGAGCAGTACTTC
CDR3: CASSVGGLAPIYEQYF

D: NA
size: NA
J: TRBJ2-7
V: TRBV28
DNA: TGTGCCAGCAGTTTACCGATTTTAACAGGTTATTTGCACGAGCAGTACTTC
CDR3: CASSLPILTGYLHEQYF

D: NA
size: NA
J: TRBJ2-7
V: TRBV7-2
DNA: TGTGCCAGCACCAAATACGCAGGGTGGTACGAGCAGTACTTC
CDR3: CASTKYAGWYEQYF

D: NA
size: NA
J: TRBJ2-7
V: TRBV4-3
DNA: TGCGCCAGCAGCCAAGACAGGGTCGGCGAGCAGTACTTC
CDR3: CASSQDRVGEQYF

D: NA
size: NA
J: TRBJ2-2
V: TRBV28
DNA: TGTGCCAGCAGTATGTACACCGGGGAGCTGTTTTTT
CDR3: CASSMYTGELFF

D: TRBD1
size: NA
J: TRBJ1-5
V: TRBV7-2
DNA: TGTGCCAGCAGCAAGGACAGGGGGCTAGGTCAGCCCCAGCATTTT
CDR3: CASSKDRGLGQPQHF

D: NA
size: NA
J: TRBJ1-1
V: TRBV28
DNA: TGTGCCAGCAGTTCCACCGAGGCCCGCATTTTCTTT
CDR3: CASSSTEARIFF

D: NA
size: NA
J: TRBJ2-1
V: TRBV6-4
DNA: TGTGCCAGCAGCTACAATGAGCAGTTCTTC
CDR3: CASSYNEQFF

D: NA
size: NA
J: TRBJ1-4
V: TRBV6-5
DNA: TGTGCCAGCAGTTACCCACAGGCGGGGCTCGAAAAACTGTTTTTT
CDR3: CASSYPQAGLEKLFF

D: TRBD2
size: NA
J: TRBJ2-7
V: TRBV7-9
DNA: TGTGCCAGCAGCCCCTTTCCCTTGACTAGCGGGATCTCCTACGAGCAGTACTTC
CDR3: CASSPFPLTSGISYEQYF

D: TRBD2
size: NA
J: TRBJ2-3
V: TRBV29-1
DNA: TGCAGCGTTGATAGAGCGGGAGGCTCCTCCCGAGATACGCAGTATTTT
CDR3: CSVDRAGGSSRDTQYF

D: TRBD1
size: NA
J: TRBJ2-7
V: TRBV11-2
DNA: TGTGCCAGCAGCTCACACTTGGGACAGGGCTACGAGCAGTACTTC
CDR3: CASSSHLGQGYEQYF

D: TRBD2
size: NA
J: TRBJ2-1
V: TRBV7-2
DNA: TGTGCCAGCAGCTTAGGGGGAGCTAGCGGATACAATGAGCAGTTCTTC
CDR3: CASSLGGASGYNEQFF

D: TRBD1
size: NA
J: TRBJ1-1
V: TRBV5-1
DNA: TGCGCCAGCAGCAACAGGGGTGAGAACACCGAAGCTTTCTTT
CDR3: CASSNRGENTEAFF

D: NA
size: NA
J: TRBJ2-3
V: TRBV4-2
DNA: TGTGCCAGCAGCCAAGCCGGCGGGGTAAGCACAGATACGCAGTATTTT
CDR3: CASSQAGGVSTDTQYF

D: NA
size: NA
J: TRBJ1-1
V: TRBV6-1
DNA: TGTGCCAGCACCAAGAGGGGCGTACAAGAAAGGGCTTTCTTT
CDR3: CASTKRGVQERAFF

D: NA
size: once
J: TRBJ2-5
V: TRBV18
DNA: TGTGCCAGCCGACAGGGAGGAGAGACCCAGTACTTC
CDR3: CASRQGGETQYF

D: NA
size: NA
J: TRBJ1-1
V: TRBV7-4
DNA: TGTGCCAGCAGAGGAGGAGCTGTGAGGGAGAACACTGAAGCTTTCTTT
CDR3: CASRGGAVRENTEAFF

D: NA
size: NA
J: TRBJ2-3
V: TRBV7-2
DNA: TGTGCCAGCAGCCCGGAGGGCCGCGCCACAGATACGCAGTATTTT
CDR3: CASSPEGRATDTQYF

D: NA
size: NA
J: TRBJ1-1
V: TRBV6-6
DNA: TGTGCCAGCAGTTACGAAAACACTGAAGCTTTCTTT
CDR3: CASSYENTEAFF

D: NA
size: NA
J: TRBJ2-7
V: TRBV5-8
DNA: TGTGCCAGCAGCATACAATACGAGCAGTACTTC
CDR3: CASSIQYEQYF

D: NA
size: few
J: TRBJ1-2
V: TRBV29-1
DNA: TGCAGCGTTGAGGGAGGGGCAAGCCTTAACTATGGCTACACCTTC
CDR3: CSVEGGASLNYGYTF

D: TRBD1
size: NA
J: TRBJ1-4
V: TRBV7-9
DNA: TGTGCCAGCAGCGTACGGACAGGGGGCGGCGAAAAACTGTTTTTT
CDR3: CASSVRTGGGEKLFF

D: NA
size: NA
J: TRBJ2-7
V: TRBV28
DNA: TGTGCCATCCGACAGAGCTCCTACGAGCAGTACTTC
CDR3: CAIRQSSYEQYF

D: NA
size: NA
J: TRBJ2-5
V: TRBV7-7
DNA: TGTGCCAGCAGCTTAAATTCGGGGCTACAAGAGACCCAGTACTTC
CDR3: CASSLNSGLQETQYF

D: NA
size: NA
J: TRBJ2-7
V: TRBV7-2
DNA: TGTGCCAGCAGCTTAGCAGTATCCTCCTACGAGCAGTACTTC
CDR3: CASSLAVSSYEQYF

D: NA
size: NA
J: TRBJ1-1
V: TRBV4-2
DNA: TGTGCCAGCAGCCAAGCGACAGGCATGAACACTGAAGCTTTCTTT
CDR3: CASSQATGMNTEAFF

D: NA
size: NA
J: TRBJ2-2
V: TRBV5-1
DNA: TGCGCCAGCAGGCACGACACCGGGGAGCTGTTTTTT
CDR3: CASRHDTGELFF

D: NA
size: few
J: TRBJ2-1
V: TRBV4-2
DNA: TGTGCCAGCGGCCCATGGGGAGGCGGGGCCTACAATGAGCAGTTCTTC
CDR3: CASGPWGGGAYNEQFF

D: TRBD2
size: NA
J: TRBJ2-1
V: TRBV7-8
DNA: TGTGCCAGCAGCCCTAGGACTAGCTCCTACAATGAGCAGTTCTTC
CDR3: CASSPRTSSYNEQFF